This T cell receptor (beta chain) was captured by sequencing in a study of radiation and T cells in renal cell carcinoma. The study's findings and limits: From baseline, blood top tumor clonotypes peaked at 2 weeks post-radiation.

Time point defined: baseline pretreatment blood. Treatment meaning: 15 Gy SBRT to primary tumor, nephrectomy 4 weeks later. After SBRT, blood was collected at 2 and 4 weeks, plus baseline. Using immunoSEQ multiplex PCR, the repertoire was profiled, and TCRdb retains in-frame clones only, with some absent. The sample yields about 130,000 clones, about 88% seen once. In regard to this clone: As yet, its antigen is unknown.

The CDR3 spans 15 residues. Germline lookup yields CDR1 KGHSH and CDR2 LQKENI. Trimming took off 3 bases at V and 0 bases at J, with 11 bases between the two ends. This clonotype was sampled from a woman between 50 and 59 years old with renal cell carcinoma. The sequencing here drew on blood, taken from a patient whose treatment included radiotherapy and nephrectomy. This chain joins TRBV18 and TRBJ1-1, with D uncertain. CDR3 bases: TGTGCCAGCTCACCGTCAGGCACCATGAACACTGAAGCTTTCTTT. It codes for CASSPSGTMNTEAFF.